This TCR beta chain originates from a study of OX40 agonist ivuxolimab in advanced cancers. Study details: The treatment was a fully human IgG2 OX40 agonist, ivuxolimab.

From germline, CDR1 is KGHSH and CDR2 LQKENI. The V gene lost 9 bases and the J gene lost 5 bases, with 19 bases spanning the gap. The CDR3 totals 14 residues. Notes on the study in general: Expansion of clones was among the lowest in partial responders at 0.1-3.0 mg/kg.

Comment on this clone: Its antigen is still unknown.

Generated by immunoSEQ multiplex PCR, the TCRdb table keeps only in-frame clones and is missing some. The sample holds tens of thousands of clones, approximately 81% seen once. The rearrangement joins TRBV18 to TRBJ1-1; tentatively, D is TRBD1 (5 bases). This clonotype was obtained from an adult with an advanced solid tumor such as melanoma, head and neck, liver or kidney cancer. The sequences come from CD4+ or CD8+ T cells sorted from blood, collected in a trial of the OX40 agonist ivuxolimab. The CDR3 here is CASTGRGVGTEAFF. The CDR3, as DNA: TGTGCCAGTACCGGACGGGGGGTCGGGACTGAAGCTTTCTTT.